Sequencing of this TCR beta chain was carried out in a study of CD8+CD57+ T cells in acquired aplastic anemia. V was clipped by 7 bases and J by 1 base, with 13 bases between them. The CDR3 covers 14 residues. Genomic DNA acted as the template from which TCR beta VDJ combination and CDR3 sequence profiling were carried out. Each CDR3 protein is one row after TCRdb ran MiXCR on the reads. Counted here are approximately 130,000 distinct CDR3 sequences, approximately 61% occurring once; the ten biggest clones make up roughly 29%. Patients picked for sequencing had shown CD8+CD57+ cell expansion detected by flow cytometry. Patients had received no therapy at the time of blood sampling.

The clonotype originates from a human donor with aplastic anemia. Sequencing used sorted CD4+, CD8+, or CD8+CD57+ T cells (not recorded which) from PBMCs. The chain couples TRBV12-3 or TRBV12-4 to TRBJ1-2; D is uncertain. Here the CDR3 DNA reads TGTGCCAGCAACCCCCCGGGAGGTAACTATGGCTACACCTTC. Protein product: CASNPPGGNYGYTF.